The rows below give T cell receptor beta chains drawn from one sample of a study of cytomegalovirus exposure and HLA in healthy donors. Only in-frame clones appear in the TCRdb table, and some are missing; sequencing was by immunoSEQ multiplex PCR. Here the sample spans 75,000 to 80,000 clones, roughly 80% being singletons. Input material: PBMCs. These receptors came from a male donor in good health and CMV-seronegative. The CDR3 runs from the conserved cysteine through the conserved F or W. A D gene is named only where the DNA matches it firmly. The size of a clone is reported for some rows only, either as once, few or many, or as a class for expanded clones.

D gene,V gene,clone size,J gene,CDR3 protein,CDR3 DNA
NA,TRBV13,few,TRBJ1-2,CASSSQWDYGYTF,TGTGCCAGCAGCTCACAGTGGGACTATGGCTACACCTTC
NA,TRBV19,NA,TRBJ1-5,CASTVVGAGQPQHF,TGTGCCAGTACCGTCGTGGGGGCAGGTCAGCCCCAGCATTTT
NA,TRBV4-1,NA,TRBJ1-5,CASSQDHRDQPQHF,TGCGCCAGCAGCCAAGATCACAGGGATCAGCCCCAGCATTTT
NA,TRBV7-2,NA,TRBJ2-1,CASTLGKQFF,TGTGCCAGCACCCTCGGTAAGCAGTTCTTC
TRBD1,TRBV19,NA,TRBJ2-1,CASSMPGQGYEQFF,TGTGCCAGTAGTATGCCGGGACAGGGATACGAGCAGTTCTTC
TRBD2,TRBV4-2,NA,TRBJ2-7,CASSQDPAGGRYEQYF,TGTGCCAGCAGCCAAGATCCCGCGGGGGGGCGGTACGAGCAGTACTTC
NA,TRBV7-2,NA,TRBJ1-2,CASSPTWRVPYGYTF,TGTGCCAGCAGCCCAACTTGGAGGGTTCCCTATGGCTACACCTTC
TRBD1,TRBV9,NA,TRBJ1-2,CASSGPTGLINYGYTF,TGTGCCAGCAGCGGGCCGACAGGGCTGATTAACTATGGCTACACCTTC
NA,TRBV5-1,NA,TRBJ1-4,CASSLAMWTSATNEKLFF,TGCGCCAGCAGCTTGGCCATGTGGACTTCTGCAACTAATGAAAAACTGTTTTTT
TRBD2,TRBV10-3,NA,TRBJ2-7,CAISRTSGGALAYEQYF,TGTGCCATCAGTAGGACTAGCGGGGGGGCCCTTGCATACGAGCAGTACTTC
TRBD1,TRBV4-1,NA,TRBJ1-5,CASSQDRVVEPQHF,TGCGCCAGCAGCCAGGACAGGGTGGTTGAGCCCCAGCATTTT
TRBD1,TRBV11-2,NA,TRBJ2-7,CASRTMDRVYEQYF,TGTGCCAGCAGGACAATGGACAGGGTTTACGAGCAGTACTTC
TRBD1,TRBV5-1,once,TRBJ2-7,CASSPGQGALNEQYF,TGCGCCAGCAGCCCGGGACAGGGGGCGCTAAACGAGCAGTACTTC
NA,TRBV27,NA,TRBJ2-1,CASRSPQGGNEQFF,TGTGCCAGCAGGTCACCCCAGGGCGGCAATGAGCAGTTCTTC
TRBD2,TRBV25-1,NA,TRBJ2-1,CASSQSPGLAGGYNEQFF,TGTGCCAGCAGTCAAAGCCCGGGACTAGCGGGTGGGTACAATGAGCAGTTCTTC
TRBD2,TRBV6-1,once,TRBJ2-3,CASRRESGTDTQYF,TGTGCCAGCAGGCGGGAGTCGGGGACAGATACGCAGTATTTT
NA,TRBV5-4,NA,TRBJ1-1,CASSLDRWNTEAFF,TGTGCCAGCAGCTTGGACAGATGGAACACTGAAGCTTTCTTT
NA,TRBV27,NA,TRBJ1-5,CASSLSFQLPQHF,TGTGCCAGCAGTTTATCGTTTCAACTGCCCCAGCATTTT
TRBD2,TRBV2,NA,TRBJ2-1,CASSEPRSLSERGYSDEQFF,TGTGCCAGCAGTGAACCCCGCAGCTTATCAGAGCGGGGGTACTCGGATGAGCAGTTCTTC
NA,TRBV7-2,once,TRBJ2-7,CASSLGLIYEQYF,TGTGCCAGCAGCTTAGGGCTCATCTACGAGCAGTACTTC
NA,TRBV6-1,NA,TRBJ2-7,CASSEDNRPTYEQYF,TGTGCCAGCAGTGAAGACAACAGGCCCACCTACGAGCAGTACTTC
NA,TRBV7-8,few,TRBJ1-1,CASSPREHNTEAFF,TGTGCCAGCAGCCCCCGGGAGCATAACACTGAAGCTTTCTTT
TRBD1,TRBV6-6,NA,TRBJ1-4,CASSSTGGAEIEKLFF,TGTGCCAGCAGTTCCACAGGGGGGGCTGAAATAGAAAAACTGTTTTTT
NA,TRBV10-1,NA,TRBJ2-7,CASAPFPLLYEQYF,TGCGCCAGCGCCCCTTTCCCTTTACTATACGAGCAGTACTTC
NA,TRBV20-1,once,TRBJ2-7,CSARHGYEQYF,TGCAGTGCGAGACACGGCTACGAGCAGTACTTC
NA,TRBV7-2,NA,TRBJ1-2,CASSPLGRMRDGYTF,TGTGCCAGCAGCCCCCTAGGACGAATGAGGGATGGCTACACCTTC
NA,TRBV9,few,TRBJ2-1,CASSVVGAIFNEQFF,TGTGCCAGCAGCGTAGTGGGGGCCATTTTCAATGAGCAGTTCTTC
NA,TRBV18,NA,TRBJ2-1,CASSPPSGGYNEQFF,TGTGCCAGCTCACCACCGAGTGGTGGCTACAATGAGCAGTTCTTC
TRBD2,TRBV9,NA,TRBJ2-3,CASSAERGLSTDTQYF,TGTGCCAGCAGCGCGGAGCGGGGGTTAAGCACAGATACGCAGTATTTT
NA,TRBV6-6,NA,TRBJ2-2,CASSYGITNTGELFF,TGTGCCAGCAGTTACGGCATAACGAACACCGGGGAGCTGTTTTTT
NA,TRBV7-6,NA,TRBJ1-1,CASSLLQMNTEAFF,TGTGCCAGCAGCTTACTTCAGATGAACACTGAAGCTTTCTTT
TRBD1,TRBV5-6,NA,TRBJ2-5,CASSFWDRQETQYF,TGTGCCAGCAGCTTCTGGGACAGACAAGAGACCCAGTACTTC
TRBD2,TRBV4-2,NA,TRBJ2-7,CASSQDLRELYEQYF,TGTGCCAGCAGCCAAGATCTGCGGGAGCTGTACGAGCAGTACTTC
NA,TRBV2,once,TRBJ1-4,CASNTDKPNEKLFF,TGTGCCAGCAATACGGACAAACCTAATGAAAAACTGTTTTTT
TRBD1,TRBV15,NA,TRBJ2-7,CATSRAGTGSSYEQYF,TGTGCCACCAGCAGAGCCGGGACAGGGAGCTCCTACGAGCAGTACTTC
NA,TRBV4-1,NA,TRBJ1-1,CASSQEGPQVNTEAFF,TGCGCCAGCAGCCAAGAGGGTCCCCAGGTGAACACTGAAGCTTTCTTT
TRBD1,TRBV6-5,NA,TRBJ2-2,CASRRGTVSTGELFF,TGTGCCAGCAGAAGAGGGACAGTCTCCACCGGGGAGCTGTTTTTT
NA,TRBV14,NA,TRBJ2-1,CASSQDPGQSYNEQFF,TGTGCCAGCAGCCAAGATCCGGGACAATCCTACAATGAGCAGTTCTTC
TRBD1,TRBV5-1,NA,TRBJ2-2,CASSLNTGTVNTGELFF,TGCGCCAGCAGCTTAAACACCGGGACAGTTAACACCGGGGAGCTGTTTTTT
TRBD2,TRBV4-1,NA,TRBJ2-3,CASSQFGTSGSSTDTQYF,TGCGCCAGCAGCCAATTTGGGACTAGCGGGAGTAGCACAGATACGCAGTATTTT
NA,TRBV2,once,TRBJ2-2,CASSLSVTGELFF,TGTGCCAGCAGCCTCTCCGTCACCGGGGAGCTGTTTTTT
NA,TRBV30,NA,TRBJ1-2,CAWVSLDSLYGYPF,TGTGCCTGGGTGTCCCTTGACAGCCTCTATGGCTACCCCTTC
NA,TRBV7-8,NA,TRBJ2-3,CASSLVRGTDTQYF,TGTGCCAGCAGCTTAGTCAGGGGAACAGATACGCAGTATTTT
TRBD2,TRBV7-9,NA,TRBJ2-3,CASSLGTSRDTQYF,TGTGCCAGCAGCTTAGGGACTAGCCGAGATACGCAGTATTTT
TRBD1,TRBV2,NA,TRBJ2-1,CASRLTGTDYLQIYNEQFF,TGTGCCAGCAGATTAACCGGGACAGACTACTTACAGATATACAATGAGCAGTTCTTC
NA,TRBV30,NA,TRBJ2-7,CAWSQSYEQYF,TGTGCCTGGAGTCAGTCCTACGAGCAGTACTTC
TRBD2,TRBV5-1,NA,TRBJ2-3,CASSFRTSGGNTDTQYF,TGCGCCAGCAGCTTTCGCACTAGCGGGGGAAACACAGATACGCAGTATTTT
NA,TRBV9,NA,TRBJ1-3,CASSVGGILSSGNTIYF,TGTGCCAGCAGCGTAGGAGGAATCCTTAGCTCTGGAAACACCATATATTTT
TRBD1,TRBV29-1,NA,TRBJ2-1,CSVGQGAGSEQFF,TGCAGCGTCGGACAGGGGGCCGGGAGTGAGCAGTTCTTC
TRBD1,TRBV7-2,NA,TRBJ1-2,CASSRDRGPNYGYTF,TGTGCCAGCAGCCGTGACAGGGGCCCTAACTATGGCTACACCTTC
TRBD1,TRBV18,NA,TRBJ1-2,CASSPRQGRDYGYTF,TGTGCCAGCTCACCTAGACAGGGGAGGGACTATGGCTACACCTTC
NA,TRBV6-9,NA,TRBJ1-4,CASSLNPRRVNEKLFF,TGTGCCAGCAGTCTAAACCCCCGGAGAGTGAATGAAAAACTGTTTTTT
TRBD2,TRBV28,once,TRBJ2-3,CASGVYGLAGGGGGDTQYF,TGTGCCAGCGGAGTTTACGGTCTAGCGGGAGGTGGGGGCGGAGATACGCAGTATTTT
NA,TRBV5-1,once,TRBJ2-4,CASSPVGAGLAKNIQYF,TGCGCCAGCAGCCCAGTAGGGGCAGGTCTAGCCAAAAACATTCAGTACTTC
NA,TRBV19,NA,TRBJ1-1,CASSTDRGGGNTEAFF,TGTGCCAGTAGTACCGACCGGGGGGGCGGGAACACTGAAGCTTTCTTT
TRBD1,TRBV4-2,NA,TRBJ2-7,CASSQRDRGYDEQYF,TGTGCCAGCAGCCAAAGGGACAGGGGGTATGACGAGCAGTACTTC